This entry lists 27 T cell receptor beta chains sequenced from one sample in a study of shared clonotypes between healthy human individuals. Repertoires were generated with immunoSEQ multiplex PCR, while TCRdb's copy carries only in-frame clones and drops some. The data hold around 1,100,000 clones, with roughly 77% observed a single time. Sequencing input: memory CD4+ T cells from PBMCs. Stated subset: CD45RA-negative fraction. Receptors were obtained from a man between 18 and 29 years old in good health. Some clones in this sample may be carry-over from other donors' samples.

The chain is built from TRBV7-8 and TRBJ2-3; the match to TRBD2 covers 11 bases. The germline V gene encodes CDR1 SGHVS and CDR2 FQNEAQ. The junction had 12 bases not matched to a gene; V was cut back by 5 bases and J by 5 bases. The CDR3 extends over 17 amino acids. The CDR3 loop is CASSPKRLAGNVDTQYF. The CDR3 coding sequence is TGTGCCAGCAGCCCCAAACGACTAGCGGGAAACGTAGATACGCAGTATTTT.

CDR3 in DNA: TGCAGCGTTGGGTCGGGACGGCGGGAAGATGGCTACACCTTC. The encoded protein is CSVGSGRREDGYTF. The chain carries TRBV29-1 and TRBJ1-2; a possible D gene is TRBD1 (5 bases). The V end lost 4 bases, the J end lost 6 bases, and 18 bases lay between the germline ends. Germline CDR1 reads SQVTM; CDR2 reads ANQGSEA. The CDR3 runs 14 residues.

The genes are TRBV19 and TRBJ1-2; a possible D gene is TRBD1 (5 bases). Germline V lookup: CDR1 LNHDA, CDR2 SQIVND (reference sequence). The CDR3 loop spans 14 amino acids. The V and J ends lost 4 bases and 2 bases respectively, with 11 bases between them. The CDR3 sequence is CASSRRQGNYGYTF. CDR3 in DNA: TGTGCCAGTAGTAGAAGGCAGGGAAACTATGGCTACACCTTC.

This clone was picked up one time. This sequence joins TRBV2 and TRBJ1-6; the D gene is possibly TRBD1 (5 bases). This CDR3 spans 13 amino acids. From germline, CDR1 is SNHLY and CDR2 FYNNEI. Trimming removed 7 bases from V and 10 bases from J, with 14 bases in between. The CDR3 spells CASKMDNGSPLHF. CDR3 coding DNA: TGTGCCAGCAAGATGGACAATGGCTCACCCCTCCACTTT.

The rearrangement links TRBV5-1 to TRBJ1-5; D possibly corresponds to TRBD1 (6 bases). V lost 0 bases to trimming and J lost 6 bases, with 13 bases between them. The germline V gene has CDR1 SGHRS and CDR2 YFSETQ. This CDR3 region has 15 residues. The CDR3 here is CASSLVPGEGQPQHF. For the CDR3, the DNA is TGCGCCAGCAGCTTGGTCCCAGGGGAGGGTCAGCCCCAGCATTTT.

The rearrangement joins TRBV5-8 to TRBJ2-7; D perhaps matches TRBD2 (5 bases). Germline V CDR1 and CDR2: SGHTS, YDEGEE. The CDR3 is 13 residues long. The V end was cut by 4 bases, the J end by 1 base, with 9 bases between. The CDR3 sequence is CASSRGPSYEQYF. CDR3 DNA: TGTGCCAGCAGCCGAGGGCCTTCCTACGAGCAGTACTTC.

The rearrangement uses TRBV5-1 and TRBJ2-1, with D uncertain. The CDR3 covers 14 residues. Trimming took off 0 bases at V and 6 bases at J, with 10 bases between the two ends. Germline CDR1 and CDR2: SGHRS and YFSETQ. DNA of the CDR3: TGCGCCAGCAGCTTGGAACGCCGAGGCAATGAGCAGTTCTTC. The encoded protein is CASSLERRGNEQFF.

The genes are TRBV10-3 and TRBJ1-5, with D possibly TRBD1 on 5 matching bases. V was shortened by 3 bases and J by 7 bases, with 13 bases between the two germline ends. Germline assignment: CDR1 ENHRY and CDR2 SYGVKD. The CDR3 length is 14 residues. CDR3 region: CAISDGTGQQPQHF. The CDR3 DNA is TGTGCCATCAGTGACGGGACGGGGCAGCAGCCCCAGCATTTT.

The rearrangement joins TRBV28 to TRBJ1-6; D may be TRBD1 (5 bases). This CDR3 is built from 17 residues. CDR1 and CDR2 from the germline V gene are MDHEN and SYDVKM. The ends were cut back, 2 bases at V and 4 bases at J, with 15 bases in the middle. CDR3: CASSLGGGIGYNSPLHF. The CDR3 nucleotides are TGTGCCAGCAGTTTAGGGGGGGGGATCGGATATAATTCACCCCTCCACTTT.

The count of this clone is one. The chain joins TRBV30 to TRBJ2-3; D gene unclear. The V gene lost 4 bases and the J gene lost 1 base, with 12 bases spanning the gap. The germline gives CDR1 GTSNPN, CDR2 SVGIG (reference sequence). The CDR3 has 14 residues. The CDR3 region has the DNA TGTGCCTGGACACCGGGTCTACGCACAGATACGCAGTATTTT. Protein product: CAWTPGLRTDTQYF. The variable domain in full, with the rest retrieved from reference TRBV30 and TRBJ2-3, is SQTIHQWPATLVQPVGSPLSLECTVEGTSNPNLYWYRQAAGRGLQLLFYSVGIGQISSEVPQNLSASRPQDRQFILSSKKLLLSDSGFYLCAWTPGLRTDTQYFGPGTRLTVL.

The chain uses TRBV7-9 and TRBJ2-2; 10 bases agree with TRBD2. The CDR3 sequence is 16 residues long. Losses at the gene ends were 4 bases for V and 4 bases for J; bases not matched to a gene: 6. From germline, CDR1 is SEHNR and CDR2 FQNEAQ (reference sequence). CDR3 loop: CASSSTAGGRTGELFF. The CDR3 DNA is TGTGCCAGCAGCTCAACAGCGGGAGGGCGCACCGGGGAGCTGTTTTTT.

The chain carries TRBV5-4 and TRBJ2-2; 13 nucleotides line up with TRBD2. The CDR3 has 18 amino acids. Unmatched junction bases numbered 12, after V lost 4 bases and J lost 6 bases. Looked up from germline, CDR1 is SGHNT and CDR2 is YYREEE (reference sequence). DNA of the CDR3: TGTGCCAGCAGCCCGAGGACTAGCGGGAGCTCGGTGGCCGGGGAGCTGTTTTTT. The encoded protein is CASSPRTSGSSVAGELFF.

V and J are TRBV27 and TRBJ1-1, with unresolved D. V lost 0 bases to trimming and J lost 3 bases, with 8 bases between them. This CDR3 comprises 14 residues. Germline CDR1 MNHEY, CDR2 SMNVEV (reference sequence). CDR3 sequence (DNA): TGTGCCAGCAGTTTATCGCACGGATACACTGAAGCTTTCTTT. Amino acid sequence: CASSLSHGYTEAFF.

The rearrangement uses TRBV5-1 and TRBJ2-5; 11 nucleotides line up with TRBD1. Germline loops: CDR1 SGHRS, CDR2 YFSETQ. With 4 bases clipped from V and 2 bases from J, the junction kept 10 bases outside the gene matches. This CDR3 is built from 17 residues. This CDR3 is CASSVGQGVLWQETQYF. For the CDR3, the DNA is TGCGCCAGCAGCGTGGGACAGGGGGTTTTGTGGCAAGAGACCCAGTACTTC.

This sequence joins TRBV23-1 and TRBJ2-7, with a weak D call TRBD1 (7 bases). TRBV23-1 is filed as an ORF, its function uncertain. The CDR3 consists of 18 residues. V shed 4 bases and J shed 4 bases, with 26 bases lying between them. The CDR3 sequence is CASSLKNPWRDSQYEQYF. CDR3 nucleotide sequence: TGCGCCAGCAGTCTCAAAAATCCTTGGCGGGACAGCCAATACGAGCAGTACTTC.

On this clone itself: A much larger clonotype is one base distant, so this may be a read error. The sample has other DNA sequences that encode this CDR3 too. The chain is built from TRBV29-1 and TRBJ2-1; 8 bases match TRBD2. Trimming took 3 bases from V and 6 from J; bases not matched to a gene: 10. The CDR3 loop spans 15 amino acids. Germline lookup yields CDR1 SQVTM and CDR2 ANQGSEA. The CDR3 DNA follows: TGCAGCGTTGAGCGATCGGGGGGGCTGATCAATGAGCAGTTCTTC. Residues: CSVERSGGLINEQFF.

Written as DNA, the CDR3 is TGTGCCAGCAGCTTAACGGCTAGCGGGAGGGCCGCCTCCTACAATGAGCAGTTCTTC. It is translated as CASSLTASGRAASYNEQFF. The chain has TRBV7-3 and TRBJ2-1; 12 bases fit TRBD2. CDR1 SGHTA and CDR2 FQGTGA come from the germline V gene. The V gene end was trimmed by 0 bases and the J gene end by 0 bases; junction bases not matched to a gene: 6. This CDR3 has 19 residues.

This clone was detected many times. The J gene is TRBJ2-1, the V gene TRBV27; perhaps D is TRBD1 or TRBD2 (5 bases each). This CDR3 spans 15 amino acids. Trimming took 2 bases from V and 2 from J, leaving 10 bases between them. CDR1 is MNHEY, CDR2 SMNVEV, per germline (reference sequence). CDR3 DNA sequence: TGTGCCAGCAGTTTAATGGGGGATCCCTACAATGAGCAGTTCTTC. Its protein product is CASSLMGDPYNEQFF.

The chain employs TRBV15 and TRBJ1-2, with D maybe TRBD1 (6 bases). Germline CDR1 reads LNHNV; CDR2 reads YYDKDF (reference sequence). The V end lost 2 bases, the J end lost 7 bases, and 17 bases lay between the germline ends. This CDR3 is built from 15 residues. CDR3 nucleotides: TGTGCCACCAGCAGAATCGGGCAGGGGACGGCTGGCTACACCTTC. Translation: CATSRIGQGTAGYTF.

This chain connects TRBV4-2 to TRBJ2-7; 11 bases align to TRBD1. Trimming removed 3 bases from V and 2 bases from J; junction bases left unmatched: 15. Germline lookup yields CDR1 LGHNA and CDR2 YNFKEQ. The CDR3 has 19 amino acids. Here the CDR3 reads CASSQPLSWTGGRTYEQYF. The CDR3 DNA sequence: TGTGCCAGCAGCCAGCCCCTGTCTTGGACAGGGGGCCGTACCTACGAGCAGTACTTC.

The genes are TRBV2 and TRBJ1-4, with 10 positions matching TRBD1. Germline CDR1 SNHLY, CDR2 FYNNEI. The junction had 12 bases not matched to a gene; V was cut back by 6 bases and J by 5 bases. The CDR3 loop spans 17 amino acids. In DNA form, the CDR3 reads TGTGCCAGCAGGGCCGGAGGACAGGGGGGAAGGAATGAAAAACTGTTTTTT. This codes for CASRAGGQGGRNEKLFF.

The V gene is TRBV6-5, the J gene TRBJ1-3; D possibly corresponds to TRBD1 (5 bases). Germline V lookup: CDR1 MNHEY, CDR2 SVGAGI. V lost 5 bases, J lost 0 bases, and 8 bases lay in between. The CDR3 length is 14 residues. In DNA, the CDR3 is TGTGCCAGCAGTGCAGGGTTCTCTGGAAACACCATATATTTT. Translated, it gives CASSAGFSGNTIYF.

This clone has ten or more counts. Other DNA sequences from this sample encode an identical CDR3 as well. This sequence joins TRBV18 and TRBJ1-1, with unresolved D. CDR1 is KGHSH, CDR2 LQKENI, per germline. The CDR3 is 12 amino acids. The V end lost 3 bases, the J end lost 5 bases, and 7 bases lay between the germline ends. The CDR3 nucleotides read TGTGCCAGCTCACCCCTCCCAACTGAAGCTTTCTTT. Its protein is CASSPLPTEAFF.

This sequence joins TRBV19 and TRBJ1-1; D might be TRBD1 (5 bases). There are 14 residues in the CDR3. Trimming stripped 8 bases from V and 3 bases from J, with 16 bases between. CDR1 and CDR2 from the germline V gene are LNHDA and SQIVND (reference sequence). The CDR3 nucleotides read TGTGCCAGTCGCCAGAGGACACTCGACACTGAAGCTTTCTTT. Its protein product is CASRQRTLDTEAFF. Together with reference TRBV19 and TRBJ1-1, the CDR3 gives the full variable domain: DGGITQSPKYLFRKEGQNVTLSCEQNLNHDAMYWYRQDPGQGLRLIYYSQIVNDFQKGDIAEGYSVSREKKESFPLTVTSAQKNPTAFYLCASRQRTLDTEAFFGQGTRLTVV.

The CDR3 DNA is TGTGCCAGCAGTTCTCATGGGACAGGAAGAAACACCATATATTTT. Translating gives CASSSHGTGRNTIYF. The chain carries TRBV28 and TRBJ1-3; 8 bases are shared with TRBD1. This CDR3 is built from 15 residues. V trimming: 4 bases; J trimming: 5 bases; junction bases outside the gene matches: 7. The germline CDR1 and CDR2 sequences are MDHEN and SYDVKM.

The rearrangement joins TRBV5-1 to TRBJ2-5; TRBD1 aligns across 8 bases. The CDR3 has 15 amino acids. Trimming cost V 4 bases and J 2 bases; bases outside gene matches: 7. Germline V gene sequence: CDR1 SGHRS, CDR2 YFSETQ. CDR3 protein: CASSLSGGKQETQYF. For the CDR3, the DNA is TGCGCCAGCAGCCTCTCAGGGGGCAAGCAAGAGACCCAGTACTTC.

A word on this clone: The sample carries other DNA sequences with the same CDR3. J is TRBJ2-2 and V is TRBV7-3; tentatively, D is TRBD2 (6 bases). V was cut by 5 bases and J by 4 bases, with 11 bases left in between. The CDR3 totals 14 residues. The V gene's germline CDR1 is SGHTA and CDR2 FQGTGA. CDR3 amino acids: CASSLGLTTGELFF. The CDR3 bases are TGTGCCAGCAGCCTGGGACTTACCACCGGGGAGCTGTTTTTT.